Listed here are 28 T cell receptor beta chains from one sample, sequenced in a study of cytomegalovirus exposure and HLA in healthy donors. PCR employed 60 Vbeta and 13 Jbeta primers. Measured with immunoSEQ multiplex PCR; TCRdb has only the in-frame clones, and not every one. The data hold 140,000 or so clones, with approximately 80% observed a single time. Sample: PBMCs. The receptor set was obtained from a boy aged 2-15 years in good health and CMV-seronegative.

CDR3 coding DNA: TGTGCCAGCAGTTTTAGGAGGAGCACTGAAGCTTTCTTT. As protein: CASSFRRSTEAFF. The rearrangement joins TRBV28 to TRBJ1-1; D gene unclear. CDR3 length: 13 residues. Germline V gene lookup returns CDR1 MDHEN and CDR2 SYDVKM. Trimming pared 3 bases from V and 4 bases from J, leaving 9 bases between.

J is TRBJ2-2 and V is TRBV7-2; 7 positions agree with TRBD2. Germline loops: CDR1 SGHTA, CDR2 FQGNSA. Germline trimming cut 5 bases from V and 7 bases from J; bases unmatched to any gene: 10. The CDR3 covers 15 residues. The CDR3 nucleotides read TGTGCCAGCAGCCCCTCGCGGGAGTTGGTCGGGGAGCTGTTTTTT. Translation gives CASSPSRELVGELFF.

This chain links TRBV15 with TRBJ2-2; D remains ambiguous. The CDR3 has 14 amino acids. CDR1 LNHNV and CDR2 YYDKDF come from the germline V gene (reference sequence). Trimming pared 11 bases from V and 2 bases from J, leaving 15 bases between. In DNA form, the CDR3 reads TGTGCCTCCGAAGCTAGTAAAAACACCGGGGAGCTGTTTTTT. Encoded protein: CASEASKNTGELFF.

This clone came up once. Other DNA sequences from this sample encode an identical CDR3 as well. The chain combines TRBV6-1 with TRBJ2-1; 7 nucleotides match TRBD1. With V trimmed by 6 bases and J by 0 bases, 2 bases remained unmatched. The germline gives CDR1 MNHNS, CDR2 SASEGT. This CDR3 is 14 amino acids long. DNA for the CDR3: TGTGCCAGCAGGAGACAGGGCTCCTACAATGAGCAGTTCTTC. Amino acid sequence: CASRRQGSYNEQFF.

The chain carries TRBV5-6 and TRBJ2-3, with 15 bases matching TRBD2. Trimming removed 5 bases from V and 3 bases from J; junction bases left unmatched: 7. The CDR3 extends over 17 amino acids. In germline, CDR1 is SGHDT, CDR2 YYEEEE. CDR3 bases: TGTGCCAGCAGACCTGGACTAGCGGGAGGGTGGACAGATACGCAGTATTTT. As protein: CASRPGLAGGWTDTQYF.

This clone was seen just once. The genes are TRBV2 and TRBJ2-5, with D maybe TRBD2 (5 bases). Germline values: CDR1 SNHLY, CDR2 FYNNEI. The V end was cut by 3 bases, the J end by 4 bases, with 15 bases between. The CDR3 is 15 residues long. The CDR3 sequence is CASSEIGEQRETQYF. CDR3 coding DNA: TGTGCCAGCAGTGAGATCGGGGAACAGAGAGAGACCCAGTACTTC.

This chain connects TRBV19 to TRBJ1-2; D is undetermined. V shed 7 bases and J shed 8 bases, with 17 bases lying between them. Germline-derived CDR1 and CDR2 are LNHDA and SQIVND (reference sequence). The CDR3 has 13 residues. CDR3 DNA sequence: TGTGCCAGTACTGCGGAGATCATGTCCGGCTACACCTTC. This translates into CASTAEIMSGYTF.

The chain employs TRBV28 and TRBJ2-2; the match to TRBD1 covers 10 bases. Per the germline V gene, CDR1 is MDHEN and CDR2 is SYDVKM. CDR3 length: 15 residues. With 6 bases clipped from V and 5 bases from J, the junction kept 6 bases outside the gene matches. CDR3 DNA: TGTGCCAGCAGCCCGGACAGGGGGTGGACCGGGGAGCTGTTTTTT. Amino acids: CASSPDRGWTGELFF.

This chain uses TRBV4-3 with TRBJ2-2, with D unclear. Trimming took 3 bases from V and 2 from J, leaving 10 bases between them. The CDR3 has 15 amino acids. Germline-derived CDR1 and CDR2 are LGHNA and YSLEER. CDR3 DNA: TGCGCCAGCAGCCACCCCCAATCCAACACCGGGGAGCTGTTTTTT. It translates to CASSHPQSNTGELFF.

DNA for the CDR3: TGTGCCAGCAGCGCCAGCGTAGACGACGAGCAGTACTTC. Encoded protein: CASSASVDDEQYF. V gene TRBV9 combines with J gene TRBJ2-7; D is uncertain. V lost 3 bases and J 5 bases, leaving 12 bases between the germline ends. Germline loops: CDR1 SGDLS, CDR2 YYNGEE. The length of the CDR3 is 13 residues. Full variable domain (missing parts from reference TRBV9 and TRBJ2-7): DSGVTQTPKHLITATGQRVTLRCSPRSGDLSVYWYQQSLDQGLQFLIQYYNGEERAKGNILERFSAQQFPDLHSELNLSSLELGDSALYFCASSASVDDEQYFGPGTRLTVT.

This chain joins TRBV7-2 and TRBJ2-5; tentative D call: TRBD2 (6 bases). V lost 5 bases and J lost 2, with 9 bases in between. The length of the CDR3 is 13 residues. Germline CDR1 SGHTA, CDR2 FQGNSA. The CDR3 region has the DNA TGTGCCAGCAGCCGCGGGGTTCAAGAGACCCAGTACTTC. It yields the protein CASSRGVQETQYF.

The chain combines TRBV5-1 with TRBJ2-4, with 7 bases lining up with TRBD1. The V and J ends lost 0 bases and 6 bases, in that order; junction bases with no gene match: 3. Germline CDR1 is SGHRS and CDR2 is YFSETQ. The length of the CDR3 is 14 residues. The chain's CDR3 is CASSLAGDRNIQYF. CDR3 sequence (DNA): TGCGCCAGCAGCTTGGCAGGGGACAGAAACATTCAGTACTTC.

The CDR3 bases are TGCGCCAGCAGCCAGGTGGCCCCGTACCGGGACAGCTCCTACGAGCAGTACTTC. Protein product: CASSQVAPYRDSSYEQYF. This chain connects TRBV4-1 to TRBJ2-7; 7 positions match TRBD1. The germline CDR1 and CDR2 sequences are MGHRA and YSYEKL. The V gene end was trimmed by 3 bases and the J gene end by 0 bases; junction bases not matched to a gene: 14. This CDR3 is 18 amino acids long.

The chain couples TRBV5-4 to TRBJ1-6; 9 bases align to TRBD1. The J segment lost 7 bases and the V segment lost 0 bases, leaving 2 bases of the junction unmatched. The CDR3 runs 15 residues. Germline V lookup: CDR1 SGHNT, CDR2 YYREEE (reference sequence). The CDR3 sequence is CASSLAGTGNSPLHF. The CDR3 DNA follows: TGTGCCAGCAGCTTGGCCGGGACAGGGAATTCACCCCTCCACTTT.

The sample holds a few counts of this clone. The rearrangement uses TRBV6-5 and TRBJ1-1, with 8 bases fitting TRBD1. The CDR3 totals 14 residues. Germline-derived CDR1 and CDR2 are MNHEY and SVGAGI. The V and J ends lost 6 bases and 4 bases, in that order; junction bases with no gene match: 7. CDR3 protein: CASRSDRAVTEAFF. CDR3 DNA: TGTGCCAGCAGATCGGACAGGGCGGTCACTGAAGCTTTCTTT.

This sequence joins TRBV4-3 and TRBJ2-5, with 9 bases that match TRBD1. Per the germline V gene, CDR1 is LGHNA and CDR2 is YSLEER. The CDR3 is 16 residues long. Losses at the gene ends were 4 bases for V and 4 bases for J; bases not matched to a gene: 10. In DNA, the CDR3 is TGCGCCAGCAGCCTCCGGCCGGGACAGGGCGGAGAGACCCAGTACTTC. The encoded protein is CASSLRPGQGGETQYF.

The chain carries TRBV7-9 and TRBJ1-2; the match to TRBD1 covers 8 bases. V was pared by 10 bases and J by 1 base, with 8 bases of the junction left unmatched. The germline gives CDR1 SEHNR, CDR2 FQNEAQ (reference sequence). The CDR3 runs to 14 residues. The CDR3 DNA sequence: TGTGCCATCCCGGGAGGACAGGGTAACTATGGCTACACCTTC. As protein: CAIPGGQGNYGYTF. Full variable domain (remainder filled in from reference TRBV7-9 and TRBJ1-2): DTGVSQNPRHKITKRGQNVTFRCDPISEHNRLYWYRQTLGQGPEFLTYFQNEAQLEKSRLLSDRFSAERPKGSFSTLEIQRTEQGDSAMYLCAIPGGQGNYGYTFGSGTRLTVV.

The CDR3 spells CASSLGPGLAGRNEQFF. In DNA, the CDR3 is TGTGCCAGCAGCTTAGGCCCCGGACTAGCGGGACGCAATGAGCAGTTCTTC. The chain is built from TRBV11-2 and TRBJ2-1, with TRBD2 matching over 12 bases. This CDR3 comprises 17 residues. From germline, CDR1 is SGHAT and CDR2 FQNNGV. The ends lost 1 base at V and 6 bases at J; junction bases unmatched: 7.

This chain connects TRBV19 to TRBJ1-1, with 8 bases aligning to TRBD1. J gave up 8 bases and V 5 bases, and 7 bases lay outside the gene matches. Germline lookup yields CDR1 LNHDA and CDR2 SQIVND (reference sequence). The CDR3 loop spans 13 amino acids. The CDR3 protein is CASSPTGQGEAFF. The CDR3 bases are TGTGCCAGTAGTCCGACAGGACAGGGAGAAGCTTTCTTT.

This clone turned up a few times. The chain combines TRBV6-4 with TRBJ2-1; TRBD2 agrees at 8 bases. The V gene end was trimmed by 2 bases and the J gene end by 6 bases; junction bases not matched to a gene: 3. Germline V gives CDR1 MRHNA, CDR2 SNTAGT. The CDR3 has 14 amino acids. CDR3 region: CASSDLAGSNEQFF. The CDR3 DNA is TGTGCCAGCAGTGACCTAGCGGGCTCCAATGAGCAGTTCTTC.

The chain carries TRBV5-6 and TRBJ2-1, with no clear D. The germline V and J ends were trimmed by 2 bases and 6 bases, with 6 bases remaining between them. This CDR3 comprises 12 residues. Germline CDR1 is SGHDT and CDR2 is YYEEEE. The CDR3 is CASSFSRNEQFF. For the CDR3, the DNA is TGTGCCAGCAGCTTTAGTCGCAATGAGCAGTTCTTC.

The rearrangement uses TRBV28 and TRBJ1-2; tentative D call: TRBD1 (6 bases). Germline values: CDR1 MDHEN, CDR2 SYDVKM. Trimming shortened V by 3 bases and J by 4 bases, and 18 bases separated the two germline ends. The CDR3 is made up of 16 amino acids. In DNA form, the CDR3 reads TGTGCCAGCAGTTTGATTCCGGTACAGGGACCCTATGGCTACACCTTC. This codes for CASSLIPVQGPYGYTF.

The V and J genes are TRBV7-6 and TRBJ1-3; 10 bases line up with TRBD1. The V gene end was trimmed by 4 bases and the J gene end by 0 bases; junction bases not matched to a gene: 9. The CDR3 extends over 18 amino acids. Germline V CDR1 and CDR2: SGHVS, FNYEAQ. The CDR3 DNA follows: TGTGCCAGCAGCTCATACCGGGACAGGGGCCTCTCTGGAAACACCATATATTTT. Residues: CASSSYRDRGLSGNTIYF.

This clone was counted a few times. This chain joins TRBV7-2 and TRBJ2-2; D possibly corresponds to TRBD1 (6 bases). Trimming pared 5 bases from V and 0 bases from J, leaving 13 bases between. This CDR3 has 16 residues. Germline CDR1 reads SGHTA; CDR2 reads FQGNSA. The DNA of the CDR3 is TGTGCCAGCAGCCCGACAGGAGGCGCGAACACCGGGGAGCTGTTTTTT. This encodes CASSPTGGANTGELFF.

The chain is built from TRBV11-3 and TRBJ2-5, with D perhaps TRBD1 (6 bases). The germline V gene has CDR1 SGHNT and CDR2 YENEEA. Trimming took 4 bases from V and 2 from J, leaving 11 bases between them. CDR3 size: 14 residues. The CDR3 DNA is TGTGCCAGCAGCTCCGGACAGCGACAAGAGACCCAGTACTTC. As protein: CASSSGQRQETQYF.

J is TRBJ1-1 and V is TRBV4-1, with D possibly TRBD1 on 5 matching bases. In germline, CDR1 is MGHRA, CDR2 YSYEKL. Between the trimmed V and J ends, which lost 7 bases and 0 bases, there was a span of 9 bases. CDR3 length: 13 amino acids. CDR3: CASIGGLNTEAFF. DNA for the CDR3: TGCGCCAGCATCGGGGGGTTGAACACTGAAGCTTTCTTT.

The J gene is TRBJ2-1, the V gene TRBV5-1; 7 nucleotides line up with TRBD2. The CDR3 loop spans 16 amino acids. Per the germline V gene, CDR1 is SGHRS and CDR2 is YFSETQ. Germline trimming cut 7 bases from V and 8 bases from J; bases unmatched to any gene: 18. The DNA for the CDR3 is TGCGCCAGCCTCAAGAGGGCGGGAGCGTTTACCGATGAGCAGTTCTTC. Amino acid sequence: CASLKRAGAFTDEQFF.

The J gene is TRBJ1-2, the V gene TRBV2; no firm D call. The V end lost 8 bases, the J end lost 4 bases, and 8 bases lay between the germline ends. Germline loops: CDR1 SNHLY, CDR2 FYNNEI. The CDR3 spans 11 residues. Here the CDR3 DNA reads TGTGCCAGCGTGGCACCCTATGGCTACACCTTC. This sequence encodes CASVAPYGYTF.